The clone carrying this TCR beta chain was detected a few times. In germline, CDR1 is DFQATT, CDR2 SNEGSKA (reference sequence). Trimming took 4 bases from V and 5 from J, leaving 5 bases between them. The CDR3 sequence is 11 residues long. These data originate in a study of beta chain features in type 1 diabetes. Sequencing targeted expressed TCRB transcripts, as all isolated RNA had been reverse transcribed. Assay used: immunoSEQ multiplex PCR; TCRdb lists only in-frame clones, some missing. The sample has 330,000 or so clones, 15% to 20% seen once. The sequence derives from a woman younger than 30 in good health. Sequenced: naive CD4+ T cells from blood. The V gene is TRBV20-1, the J gene TRBJ1-4; D is uncertain. CDR3 in DNA: TGCAGTGCTATGTCGAATGAAAAACTGTTTTTT. This encodes CSAMSNEKLFF.